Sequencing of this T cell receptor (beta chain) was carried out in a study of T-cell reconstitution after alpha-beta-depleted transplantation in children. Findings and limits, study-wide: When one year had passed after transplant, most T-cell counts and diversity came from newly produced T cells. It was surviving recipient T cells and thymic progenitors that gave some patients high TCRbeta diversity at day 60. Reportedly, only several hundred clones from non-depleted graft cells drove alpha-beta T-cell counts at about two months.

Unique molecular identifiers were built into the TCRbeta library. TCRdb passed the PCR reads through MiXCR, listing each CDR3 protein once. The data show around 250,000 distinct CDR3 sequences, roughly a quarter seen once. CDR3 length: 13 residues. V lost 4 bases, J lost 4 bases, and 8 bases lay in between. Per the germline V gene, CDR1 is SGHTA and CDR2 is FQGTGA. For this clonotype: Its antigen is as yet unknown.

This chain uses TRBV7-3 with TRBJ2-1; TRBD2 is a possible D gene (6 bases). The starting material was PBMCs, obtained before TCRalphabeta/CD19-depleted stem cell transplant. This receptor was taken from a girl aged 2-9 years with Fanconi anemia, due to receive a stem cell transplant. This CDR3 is CASSSGGYNEQFF. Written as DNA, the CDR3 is TGTGCCAGCAGCTCAGGAGGGTACAATGAGCAGTTCTTC.